The T cell receptor beta chain under discussion was sequenced for a study of cytomegalovirus exposure and HLA in healthy donors. Primers included in the PCR were 60 Vbeta and 13 Jbeta primers. Method: immunoSEQ multiplex PCR; TCRdb's copy keeps in-frame clones and lacks some. The sample shows approximately 150,000 clones, 87% of them seen only once. The CDR3 contains 13 residues. Trimming at V came to 6 bases and at J to 6 bases, leaving 8 bases not matched to a gene. The germline gives CDR1 KGHSH, CDR2 LQKENI. Sequencing used PBMCs. This TCR was recovered from a woman in her twenties or thirties in good health and CMV-seronegative. The chain has TRBV18 and TRBJ2-7; 7 bases align to TRBD1. Written as DNA, the CDR3 is TGTGCCAGCTCTCGGGACAGCAGTTCCGAGCAGTACTTC. It yields the protein CASSRDSSSEQYF.